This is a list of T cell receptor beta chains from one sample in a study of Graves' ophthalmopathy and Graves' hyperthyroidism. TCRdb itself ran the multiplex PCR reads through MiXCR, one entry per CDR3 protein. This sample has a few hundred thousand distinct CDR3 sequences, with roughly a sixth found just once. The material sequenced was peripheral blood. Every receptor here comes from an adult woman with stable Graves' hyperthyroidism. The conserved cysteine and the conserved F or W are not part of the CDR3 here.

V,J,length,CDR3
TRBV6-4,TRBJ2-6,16,ASSDSNPSVVGANVLT
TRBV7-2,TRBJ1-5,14,ASSLAPGQPYQPQH
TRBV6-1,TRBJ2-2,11,ASIADGSEELF
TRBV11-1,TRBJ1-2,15,ASSLKERPGFVNGYT
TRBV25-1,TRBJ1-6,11,ASSLDDNSPLH
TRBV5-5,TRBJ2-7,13,ASSLDWGQTYEQY
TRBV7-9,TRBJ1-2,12,ASRRDRGSYGYT
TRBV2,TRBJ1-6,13,ASTLEASSNSPLH
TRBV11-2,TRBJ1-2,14,ASSLKGTGGNYGYT
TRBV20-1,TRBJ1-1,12,SALAAELNAEAF
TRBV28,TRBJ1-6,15,ASSLDGNRAYNSPLH
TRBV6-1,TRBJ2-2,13,ASSHRPEKVGELF
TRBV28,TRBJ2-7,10,ASSLSLGLQY
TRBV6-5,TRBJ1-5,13,ASRWTGVINQPQH
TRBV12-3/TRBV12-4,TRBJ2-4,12,ASSPRDWENIQY
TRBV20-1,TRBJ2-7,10,SASKGQYEQY
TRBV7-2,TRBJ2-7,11,ASRLGSWNEQY
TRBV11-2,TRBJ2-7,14,ASSLPLDSLGYEQY
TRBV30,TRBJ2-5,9,AWSVWETQY
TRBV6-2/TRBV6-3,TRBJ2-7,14,ASSLLGKSGSYEQY
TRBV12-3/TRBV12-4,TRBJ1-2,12,ASSLVEESDGYT
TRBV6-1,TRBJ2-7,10,ATMTGLYEQY
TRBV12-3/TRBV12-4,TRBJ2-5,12,ASRLPGGLETQY
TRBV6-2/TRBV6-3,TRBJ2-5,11,ASNRGDQETQY
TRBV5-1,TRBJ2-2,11,ASRPQNTGELF
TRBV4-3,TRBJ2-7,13,ASSFVSGSSYEQY
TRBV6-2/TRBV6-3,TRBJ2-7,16,ASSYLGTSGSFLGEQY
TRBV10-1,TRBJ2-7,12,ASSEPGPVNEQY
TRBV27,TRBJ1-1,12,ASSLDRGQTEAF
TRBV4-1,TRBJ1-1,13,ASSPKTGTNTEAF
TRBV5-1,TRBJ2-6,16,ASSLRYEGSSGANVLT
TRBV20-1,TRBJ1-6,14,SARDKGTGYNSPLH
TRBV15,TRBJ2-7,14,ATSRALGQGGGEQY
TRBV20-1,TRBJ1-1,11,SASRQERLQAF
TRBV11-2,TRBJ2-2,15,ASSLEVTGAETGELF
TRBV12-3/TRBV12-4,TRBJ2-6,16,ASSFRGLTLSGANVLT
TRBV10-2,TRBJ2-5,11,ASTGADQETQY
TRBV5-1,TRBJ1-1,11,ASSWQGNTEAF
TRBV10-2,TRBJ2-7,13,ASSDRLHSSYEQY
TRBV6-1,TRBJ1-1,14,ASSRFGGQGNTEAF
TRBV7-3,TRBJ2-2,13,ASSPLPGDTGELF
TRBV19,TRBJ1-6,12,ASRVGVEGSPLH
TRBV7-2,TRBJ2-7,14,ASSQRLAGPIYEQY
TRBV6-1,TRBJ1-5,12,ASRPRQFYQPQH
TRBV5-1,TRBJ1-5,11,ASSLATNQPQH
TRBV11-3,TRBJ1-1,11,ASSPKGNTEAF
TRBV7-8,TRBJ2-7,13,ASRAGGLSSYEQY
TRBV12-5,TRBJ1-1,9,ASGLVDEAF
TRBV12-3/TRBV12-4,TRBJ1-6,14,ASSFRLDSRNSPLH
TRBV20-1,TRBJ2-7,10,SVKREGREQY